This T cell receptor (beta chain) is drawn from a study of glioma-infiltrating T cells after dendritic cell vaccination. Time point in this sample: after dendritic cell vaccination, including at tumor progression/relapse. Patients had residual fresh-frozen tumor tissue and more than two years of survival data. Assay used: immunoSEQ multiplex PCR; TCRdb lists only in-frame clones, some missing. The sample shows around 60,000 clones, around nine tenths of them seen only once. The CDR3 has 13 amino acids. V lost 3 bases, J lost 7 bases, and 12 bases lay in between. The V gene's germline CDR1 is SGHTA and CDR2 FQGNSA.

Sequenced here: blood, sampled after dendritic cell vaccination. The sequence came from a human donor with glioblastoma. J is TRBJ1-1 and V is TRBV7-2, with D maybe TRBD1 (6 bases). The CDR3 here is CASSFRDKGEAFF. CDR3 in DNA: TGTGCCAGCAGCTTCCGGGACAAGGGTGAAGCTTTCTTT. Drawing the rest from reference TRBV7-2 and TRBJ1-1, the complete variable domain is GAGVSQSPSNKVTEKGKDVELRCDPISGHTALYWYRQSLGQGLEFLIYFQGNSAPDKSGLPSDRFSAERTGGSVSTLTIQRTQQEDSAVYLCASSFRDKGEAFFGQGTRLTVV.